The clone carrying this TCR beta chain showed up just once. Its antigen is not identified. Researchers ran the PCR with 60 Vbeta and 13 Jbeta primers. Assay used: immunoSEQ multiplex PCR; TCRdb lists only in-frame clones, some missing. The table records 140,000 or so clones, 70% of them present only once. This sample was taken from a study of cytomegalovirus exposure and HLA in healthy donors. Findings of the study overall: One variant, a missense change in DCLRE1C, was linked in a later analysis to TCR beta V- and J-gene trimming. The study had only CMV serostatus as immune exposure information.

At the time of sampling, donors were nominally healthy, though unrecorded immune exposures were likely. Per the germline V gene, CDR1 is SNHLY and CDR2 is FYNNEI. The CDR3 totals 16 residues. Trimming cost V 3 bases and J 2 bases, with 14 bases left between them. Sequenced material: PBMCs. The genes are TRBV2 and TRBJ1-5; unclear D gene. The TCR sequence derives from a woman under 40 in good health and CMV-seronegative. CDR3 residues: CASSEFRTGGNQPQHF. As DNA, the CDR3 is TGTGCCAGCAGTGAGTTTAGGACGGGAGGCAATCAGCCCCAGCATTTT.